These T cell receptor beta chains were read from a single sample in a study of coeliac disease. TCRdb keeps only in-frame clones here, not all; method: immunoSEQ multiplex PCR. The table lists about 5,400 clones, roughly 49% of them singletons. The sample comprised intraepithelial lymphocytes from the gut. These TCRs come from a woman between 25 and 40 years old with active celiac disease. Each CDR3 is given with its conserved first and last residue. The D gene is left open where the match is weak. Part of the rows lack a size; the others show once, few, many or a class for expanded clones.

j_gene	d_gene	v_gene	abundance	CDR3aa	CDR3nt
TRBJ2-3	TRBD2	TRBV5-1	few	CASLRGGSTDTQYF	TGCGCCAGCCTCCGGGGGGGGAGCACAGATACGCAGTATTTT
TRBJ1-3	NA	TRBV6-1	NA	CASSEITAGLGNTIYF	TGTGCCAGCAGTGAAATCACGGCAGGGCTGGGAAACACCATATATTTT
TRBJ2-7	NA	TRBV6-5	NA	CASSLLTANSGQYF	TGTGCCAGCAGCCTATTGACGGCCAACTCGGGGCAGTACTTC
TRBJ2-5	NA	TRBV27	NA	CASSLGVAGGQETQYF	TGTGCCAGCAGTTTAGGAGTCGCTGGGGGGCAAGAGACCCAGTACTTC
TRBJ1-5	NA	TRBV19	once	CASSIGGHNQPQHF	TGTGCCAGTAGTATAGGGGGCCACAATCAGCCCCAGCATTTT
TRBJ2-1	TRBD2	TRBV28	medium-sized	CASSLWRGGTGNYNEQFF	TGTGCCAGCAGTTTATGGCGGGGGGGGACGGGGAACTACAATGAGCAGTTCTTC
TRBJ2-7	NA	TRBV27	NA	CASSFRGNYEQYF	TGTGCCAGCAGTTTCCGGGGGAACTACGAGCAGTACTTC
TRBJ2-7	NA	TRBV11-3	NA	CASSPHRDSYEQYF	TGTGCCAGCAGTCCTCACAGGGACTCCTACGAGCAGTACTTC
TRBJ2-5	NA	TRBV27	few	CASSQVSGQETQYF	TGTGCCAGCAGTCAAGTTAGCGGCCAAGAGACCCAGTACTTC
TRBJ1-1	NA	TRBV6-6	NA	CASNGVGGTEAFF	TGTGCCAGCAACGGCGTCGGGGGCACTGAAGCTTTCTTT
TRBJ2-1	NA	TRBV6-5	NA	CASSYELEIYNEQFF	TGTGCCAGCAGTTACGAACTAGAGATCTACAATGAGCAGTTCTTC
TRBJ1-4	NA	TRBV4-1	NA	CASSQVLGRNEKLFF	TGCGCCAGCAGCCAAGTTCTAGGTCGGAATGAAAAACTGTTTTTT
TRBJ2-2	TRBD1	TRBV10-3	NA	CAISGDRGNTGELFF	TGTGCCATCAGTGGGGACAGGGGGAACACCGGGGAGCTGTTTTTT
TRBJ2-7	NA	TRBV7-2	NA	CASSVRVGGSHEQYF	TGTGCCAGCAGCGTCAGGGTGGGGGGATCCCACGAGCAGTACTTC
TRBJ2-5	TRBD1	TRBV28	NA	CASSPDRVGETQYF	TGTGCCAGCAGCCCAGACAGGGTCGGAGAGACCCAGTACTTC
TRBJ1-4	NA	TRBV7-2	NA	CASSRDINEKLFF	TGTGCCAGCAGCCGGGACATAAATGAAAAACTGTTTTTT
TRBJ2-1	TRBD1	TRBV6-5	large	CASRTRDRAGDEQFF	TGTGCCAGCAGAACCCGGGACAGGGCCGGGGATGAGCAGTTCTTC
TRBJ1-3	NA	TRBV28	NA	CASATPGSGSGNTIYF	TGTGCCAGCGCTACTCCAGGGTCGGGCTCTGGAAACACCATATATTTT
TRBJ1-1	NA	TRBV4-3	large	CASSHGRSMNTEAFF	TGCGCCAGCAGCCATGGTCGTAGTATGAACACTGAAGCTTTCTTT
TRBJ2-7	TRBD2	TRBV4-1	NA	CASSQEFLSGGYEQYF	TGCGCCAGCAGCCAAGAATTCCTTAGCGGGGGCTACGAGCAGTACTTC
TRBJ1-1	NA	TRBV2	medium-sized	CASSGFEGWAEAFF	TGTGCCAGCAGTGGTTTCGAGGGCTGGGCTGAAGCTTTCTTT